The next 25 T cell receptor beta chains were all read from a single sample in a study of T cells in Graves' hyperthyroidism and ophthalmopathy. Amplification yielded TCR beta CDR3 regions, with RNA transcripts as the source. In the first-round RT-PCR of the TCR CDR3, the HTBI primer set was used. TCRdb fed the multiplex PCR reads into MiXCR, producing one record per CDR3 protein. The sample holds under 300,000 distinct CDR3 sequences, about 25% seen once. Material: blood. The source is a man aged 40-55 years with Graves' hyperthyroidism that later progressed to Graves' ophthalmopathy.

This clonotype was observed many times. This rearrangement joins TRBV28 to TRBJ2-4, with D unclear. The CDR3 totals 14 residues. Germline-derived CDR1 and CDR2 are MDHEN and SYDVKM. Trimming removed 3 bases from V and 1 base from J, with 7 bases in between. CDR3 region: CASSFVRAKNIQYF. Here the CDR3 DNA reads TGTGCCAGCAGTTTTGTCAGGGCCAAAAACATTCAGTACTTC.

The table lists this clonotype with many counts. The V and J genes are TRBV11-1 and TRBJ2-7, with TRBD1 matching 8 bases. CDR1 and CDR2 from the germline V gene are SGHAT and FQDESV (reference sequence). The CDR3 totals 14 residues. Trimming cost V 5 bases and J 3 bases; bases outside gene matches: 6. The CDR3 spells CASSPRQGNYEQYF. CDR3 DNA sequence: TGTGCCAGCAGCCCACGACAGGGGAACTACGAGCAGTACTTC.

This clonotype showed up just a few times. The chain recombines TRBV20-1 with TRBJ1-2; the D gene is possibly TRBD1 (6 bases). Germline values: CDR1 DFQATT, CDR2 SNEGSKA (reference sequence). This CDR3 comprises 15 residues. Trimming removed 0 bases at V and 2 bases at J, with 13 bases between. CDR3 bases: TGCAGTGCTAGAGATCAAGGGACAAACAACTATGGCTACACCTTC. It specifies CSARDQGTNNYGYTF.

This clonotype turned up a few times. In DNA, the CDR3 is TGTGCCAGCAGCCCGGGACTAGCGGGGTCCTACAATGAGCAGTTCTTC. Translated, it gives CASSPGLAGSYNEQFF. J is TRBJ2-1 and V is TRBV11-1; the match to TRBD2 covers 13 bases. This CDR3 comprises 16 residues. V dropped 5 bases and J dropped 1; count of bases not matched to a gene: 2. CDR1 and CDR2 (germline): SGHAT, FQDESV (reference sequence).

This clonotype was counted ten times or more. This rearrangement joins TRBV19 to TRBJ2-7, with TRBD2 matching over 7 bases. CDR1 is LNHDA and CDR2 is SQIVND in the germline V gene (reference sequence). After removal of 1 base from V and 0 bases from J, the junction contained 0 bases not matched to a gene. The CDR3 runs to 14 residues. CDR3 sequence (DNA): TGTGCCAGTAGTATAGGCGGGAGCTCCTACGAGCAGTACTTC. Encoded protein: CASSIGGSSYEQYF.

This clonotype was recorded many times. The chain combines TRBV6-1 with TRBJ2-7; D uncertain. The V and J ends lost 6 bases and 6 bases respectively, with 15 bases between them. Germline V gene data show CDR1 as MNHNS and CDR2 as SASEGT. CDR3 length: 13 amino acids. CDR3 nucleotide sequence: TGTGCCAGCAGGCCTGGGGTAGTCAGCGAGCAGTACTTC. This translates into CASRPGVVSEQYF.

This clonotype has a count of ten or more. This chain joins TRBV7-8 and TRBJ1-3, with D unresolved. The length of the CDR3 is 12 residues. The germline V gene encodes CDR1 SGHVS and CDR2 FQNEAQ. V was shortened by 0 bases and J by 9 bases, with 6 bases between the two germline ends. The CDR3 DNA sequence: TGTGCCAGCAGCTTAGCCGCGGGCACCATATATTTT. Translating gives CASSLAAGTIYF.

V and J are TRBV6-2 or TRBV6-3 and TRBJ2-7, with TRBD1 identical over 9 bases. The V gene end was trimmed by 6 bases and the J gene end by 0 bases; junction bases not matched to a gene: 6. CDR3 length equals 15 residues. Germline CDR1 MNHEY, CDR2 SVGEGT. This CDR3 reads CASSRQGGPSYEQYF. The CDR3 region has the DNA TGTGCCAGCAGCAGACAGGGGGGACCCTCCTACGAGCAGTACTTC.

This clonotype was observed many times. This sequence joins TRBV28 and TRBJ2-7; 8 bases fit TRBD2. The CDR3 has 14 residues. V lost 5 bases, J lost 3 bases, and 6 bases stayed unmatched. CDR1 is MDHEN and CDR2 is SYDVKM in the germline V gene. The chain's CDR3 is CASSLRAGDYEQYF. CDR3 in DNA: TGTGCCAGCAGTCTGCGAGCGGGGGACTACGAGCAGTACTTC.

This clonotype appeared many times. The J gene is TRBJ2-7, the V gene TRBV28, with 10 bases matching TRBD1. This CDR3 is 13 amino acids long. Trimming took 6 bases from V and 2 from J; bases not matched to a gene: 1. Germline loops: CDR1 MDHEN, CDR2 SYDVKM. CDR3 coding DNA: TGTGCCAGCAGGGGACAGGGGACCTACGAGCAGTACTTC. The encoded protein is CASRGQGTYEQYF.

This clonotype was observed at least ten times. This chain uses TRBV2 with TRBJ2-5; TRBD2 is a possible D gene (6 bases). The CDR3 sequence is 12 residues long. Trimming removed 0 bases at V and 10 bases at J, with 9 bases between. Germline V gives CDR1 SNHLY, CDR2 FYNNEI. CDR3 region: CASSEAPGVQYF. In DNA form, the CDR3 reads TGTGCCAGCAGTGAAGCCCCGGGGGTCCAGTACTTC.

This clonotype has just a few counts. The J gene is TRBJ2-7, the V gene TRBV30; D might be TRBD1 (6 bases). Trimming took 3 bases from V and 0 from J, leaving 12 bases between them. Per germline, CDR1 GTSNPN and CDR2 SVGIG (reference sequence). The CDR3 is made up of 14 amino acids. Written as DNA, the CDR3 is TGTGCCTGGAGCTCCGGACAGAACTCCTACGAGCAGTACTTC. It codes for CAWSSGQNSYEQYF.

This clonotype was counted between two and nine times. The genes are TRBV12-3 or TRBV12-4 and TRBJ2-5; tentatively, D is TRBD1 or TRBD2 (5 bases each). V shed 5 bases and J shed 0 bases, with 16 bases lying between them. The CDR3 has 16 residues. CDR3 nucleotide sequence: TGTGCCAGCAGTCCCACCGGGACGTACGACCAAGAGACCCAGTACTTC. Its translation is CASSPTGTYDQETQYF.

This clonotype occurred many times. The chain recombines TRBV6-1 with TRBJ1-2; 8 nucleotides line up with TRBD1. The V segment lost 4 bases and the J segment 6 bases; nucleotides outside the gene matches: 10. The CDR3 consists of 15 residues. Germline V gives CDR1 MNHNS, CDR2 SASEGT. The CDR3 spells CASSGGGQAHDGYTF. The CDR3 nucleotides read TGTGCCAGCAGTGGGGGGGGACAGGCGCACGATGGCTACACCTTC.

This clonotype has at least ten counts. This chain links TRBV20-1 with TRBJ2-7; 9 bases align to TRBD1. V shed 2 bases and J 4 bases; nucleotides not matched to a gene: 3. CDR1 is DFQATT, CDR2 SNEGSKA, per germline (reference sequence). This CDR3 region has 13 residues. Here the CDR3 reads CSARWDRAYEQYF. In nucleotides, the CDR3 is TGCAGTGCTAGATGGGACAGGGCGTACGAGCAGTACTTC.

This clonotype was seen ten or more times. The gene calls are TRBV2 and TRBJ2-7, with 9 positions matching TRBD2. Germline trimming cut 7 bases from V and 0 bases from J; bases unmatched to any gene: 10. The CDR3 contains 16 residues. Germline V gene data show CDR1 as SNHLY and CDR2 as FYNNEI. The CDR3 region has the DNA TGTGCCAGCACAAGCGGGAGGACCCTTAGCTCCTACGAGCAGTACTTC. Translated: CASTSGRTLSSYEQYF.

This clonotype was counted at least ten times. CDR3 coding DNA: TGTGCCAGCAGCCCACGGCAGGGGGACTATGGCTACACCTTC. This codes for CASSPRQGDYGYTF. The chain carries TRBV7-2 and TRBJ1-2; 7 nucleotides align to TRBD1. V trimming: 5 bases; J trimming: 3 bases; junction bases outside the gene matches: 6. The CDR3 is 14 amino acids. The V gene's germline CDR1 is SGHTA and CDR2 FQGNSA.

This clonotype has at least ten counts. The CDR3 DNA reads as TGTGCCAGCGGAAAGGGACAGGGCGCAACTGAAGCTTTCTTT. Encoded protein: CASGKGQGATEAFF. The V gene is TRBV9, the J gene TRBJ1-1, with 9 positions matching TRBD1. In germline, CDR1 is SGDLS, CDR2 YYNGEE. The CDR3 is 14 residues long. The trim removed 7 bases at V and 5 bases at J, leaving 9 bases unmatched.

This clonotype was counted ten times or more. This chain uses TRBV7-2 with TRBJ2-7; 10 positions agree with TRBD2. Trimming removed 0 bases from V and 2 bases from J; junction bases left unmatched: 13. CDR1 is SGHTA, CDR2 FQGNSA, per germline. The CDR3 length is 19 residues. CDR3 in amino acids: CASSLALGFGSGRAYEQYF. CDR3 sequence (DNA): TGTGCCAGCAGCTTAGCCCTGGGTTTTGGGAGCGGGAGGGCCTACGAGCAGTACTTC.

This clonotype was observed at least ten times. V usage is TRBV12-3 or TRBV12-4 and J usage is TRBJ2-2, with no clear D. The CDR3 loop spans 14 amino acids. Between the trimmed V and J ends, which lost 1 base and 6 bases, there was a span of 9 bases. In nucleotides, the CDR3 is TGTGCCAGCAGTTTAGACAGCATGGCCGGGGAGCTGTTTTTT. Translating gives CASSLDSMAGELFF.

This clonotype was seen many times. The CDR3 DNA follows: TGTGCCAGCAGTGGAGCGGGCATTCGGAGCGGCTACACCTTC. Translated, it gives CASSGAGIRSGYTF. The chain employs TRBV14 and TRBJ1-2; D unclear. V was pared by 6 bases and J by 8 bases, with 19 bases between. The CDR3 is made up of 14 amino acids. Germline values: CDR1 SGHDN, CDR2 FVKESK.

This clonotype was seen repeatedly, ten times or more. The chain is built from TRBV19 and TRBJ2-7, with D perhaps being TRBD1 or TRBD2 (5 bases each). In germline, CDR1 is LNHDA, CDR2 SQIVND (reference sequence). The CDR3 consists of 14 residues. V shed 4 bases and J shed 3 bases, with 13 bases lying between them. The CDR3: CASSRTWGSYEQYF. CDR3 in DNA: TGTGCCAGTAGTAGAACGTGGGGGAGCTACGAGCAGTACTTC.

This clonotype appeared many times. The chain recombines TRBV7-9 with TRBJ1-1, with D perhaps TRBD1 (5 bases). The V gene lost 1 base and the J gene lost 5 bases, with 11 bases spanning the gap. The V gene's germline CDR1 is SEHNR and CDR2 FQNEAQ (reference sequence). This CDR3 region has 14 residues. The DNA of the CDR3 is TGTGCCAGCAGCTTAGAGATAGGGGCAACTGAAGCTTTCTTT. This translates into CASSLEIGATEAFF.

The chain links TRBV6-1 to TRBJ2-7; 8 positions agree with TRBD1. Looked up from germline, CDR1 is MNHNS and CDR2 is SASEGT. The V and J ends lost 4 bases and 2 bases, in that order; junction bases with no gene match: 16. This CDR3 contains 18 residues. The CDR3 region is CASSVRLGQGAITYEQYF. CDR3 nucleotide sequence: TGTGCCAGCAGTGTTCGACTAGGACAGGGAGCGATTACCTACGAGCAGTACTTC.

The chain links TRBV12-3 or TRBV12-4 to TRBJ2-2, with TRBD1 as a possible D gene (5 bases). The CDR3 contains 15 residues. V was clipped by 5 bases and J by 1 base, with 11 bases between them. CDR3 region: CASSKQVLNTGELFF. As DNA, the CDR3 is TGTGCCAGCAGTAAACAGGTTTTGAACACCGGGGAGCTGTTTTTT.